The entry below describes one T cell receptor beta chain. This CDR3 contains 13 residues. Germline lookup yields CDR1 DFQATT and CDR2 SNEGSKA (reference sequence). Through a sample-barcoded 5' primer and a J-beta primer mix, a second PCR was run for roughly 7 to 11 cycles. Using its own MiXCR run on the 5' RACE reads, TCRdb lists one record per CDR3 protein. The sample records just under 900,000 distinct CDR3 sequences, 29% being singletons. The entry originates in a study of blood T cells in healthy people across ages. The rearrangement links TRBV20-1 to TRBJ2-5; D gene uncertain. Gene TRBJ2-7 matches the end of the DNA better, so the J call may be wrong. This TCR came from a woman older than 75 in good health. Source material: blood. CDR3 sequence (DNA): TGCAGTGCCCTAAACACCGTAACCTACGAGCAGTACTTC. This encodes CSALNTVTYEQYF.